This entry lists 13 T cell receptor beta chains sequenced from one sample in a study of beta chain features in type 1 diabetes. The study, taken as a whole, reports: TCRB CDR3s were moderately but significantly shorter in Type 1 diabetes patients in all four CD4+ subsets.

These TCRs' antigens remain unknown. The isolated RNA, all of it, was reverse transcribed, so expressed TCRB transcripts were what got sequenced. The repertoire was sequenced with immunoSEQ multiplex PCR; TCRdb's copy has only in-frame clones and lacks some. Of some 700,000 clones listed, roughly 13% were seen once; the top ten hold approximately 0.022%. What was sequenced was naive CD4+ T cells from blood. The receptors originated from a man between 18 and 35 years old with type 1 diabetes.

In its sample, this clone was seen a few times. This sequence joins TRBV9 and TRBJ1-2; D is uncertain. Trimming pared 6 bases from V and 4 bases from J, leaving 16 bases between. Germline CDR1 reads SGDLS; CDR2 reads YYNGEE. This CDR3 region has 14 residues. CDR3: CASTSGGGIYGYTF. The CDR3 DNA reads as TGTGCCAGCACCTCAGGAGGAGGAATCTATGGCTACACCTTC.

This clone was counted between two and nine times. This chain links TRBV19 with TRBJ1-5; 9 bases align to TRBD1. Germline CDR1 is LNHDA and CDR2 is SQIVND (reference sequence). The CDR3 loop spans 15 amino acids. J gave up 2 bases and V 5 bases, and 4 bases lay outside the gene matches. DNA for the CDR3: TGTGCCAGTAGTGCCACAGGGGGCGGCAATCAGCCCCAGCATTTT. Residues: CASSATGGGNQPQHF.

This clone was seen only a few times. This chain links TRBV19 with TRBJ2-7, with D maybe TRBD2 (5 bases). This CDR3 spans 16 amino acids. V was shortened by 1 base and J by 0 bases, with 13 bases between the two germline ends. The germline CDR1 and CDR2 sequences are LNHDA and SQIVND (reference sequence). The CDR3, as DNA: TGTGCCAGTAGTATAGGGGGAGCTATCTCCTCCTACGAGCAGTACTTC. Its protein is CASSIGGAISSYEQYF.

This clone was detected only a few times. This chain's CDR3 is CASSSGVDEKLFF. The CDR3 coding sequence is TGTGCCAGCAGCTCAGGGGTTGATGAAAAACTGTTTTTT. The chain couples TRBV7-2 to TRBJ1-4; D is perhaps TRBD1 (6 bases). The CDR3 spans 13 residues. V was trimmed by 4 bases and J by 6 bases, leaving 9 bases between them. From germline, CDR1 is SGHTA and CDR2 FQGNSA.

V is TRBV7-9 and J is TRBJ2-1; D tentatively reads TRBD1 or TRBD2 (5 bases each). This CDR3 spans 15 amino acids. Germline lookup yields CDR1 SEHNR and CDR2 FQNEAQ (reference sequence). Trimming took off 5 bases at V and 8 bases at J, with 19 bases between the two ends. CDR3 DNA: TGTGCCAGCAGCCGGCCCGGGGCTAGGTTCGATGAGCAGTTCTTC. Encoded protein: CASSRPGARFDEQFF.

This clone appeared a few times. The chain links TRBV2 to TRBJ1-5; D call uncertain. V was trimmed by 3 bases and J by 3 bases, leaving 9 bases between them. The CDR3 loop spans 14 amino acids. Germline V gene lookup returns CDR1 SNHLY and CDR2 FYNNEI. CDR3 protein: CASSDLMYNQPQHF. CDR3 nucleotide sequence: TGTGCCAGCAGTGATTTGATGTACAATCAGCCCCAGCATTTT.

A note on this clone: One end of the junction is discordant with germline, which a read error may explain. This chain joins TRBV18 and TRBJ2-7, with a possible D match to TRBD2 (5 bases). CDR3 length equals 13 residues. Germline V gene lookup returns CDR1 KGHSH and CDR2 LQKENI. Here the CDR3 reads CASSPRGSSEQYF. The CDR3 DNA is TGTGCCAGCTCACCCCGAGGGTCCTCCGAGCAGTACTTC.

The genes are TRBV6-5 and TRBJ2-3; D is unclear. The CDR3 spans 16 residues. V lost 0 bases, J lost 1 base, and 11 bases lay in between. Germline values: CDR1 MNHEY, CDR2 SVGAGI. The CDR3 is CASSYSTGVGTDTQYF. CDR3 nucleotide sequence: TGTGCCAGCAGTTACTCGACTGGGGTGGGCACAGATACGCAGTATTTT.

The table lists this clone with a few counts. This chain links TRBV4-1 with TRBJ1-4; D remains ambiguous. CDR1 and CDR2 (germline): MGHRA, YSYEKL. Trimming pared 4 bases from V and 2 bases from J, leaving 8 bases between. This CDR3 contains 14 residues. DNA of the CDR3: TGCGCCAGCAGCCGCCCGCAGACTAATGAAAAACTGTTTTTT. This encodes CASSRPQTNEKLFF.

This chain links TRBV6-4 with TRBJ2-3; no clear D. The V gene lost 2 bases and the J gene lost 2 bases, with 5 bases spanning the gap. CDR3 length: 13 amino acids. Germline V gene lookup returns CDR1 MRHNA and CDR2 SNTAGT. The CDR3 sequence is CASSDPLTDTQYF. CDR3 coding DNA: TGTGCCAGCAGTGACCCCCTCACAGATACGCAGTATTTT.

The V call is TRBV10-3, the J call TRBJ2-7; D perhaps matches TRBD2 (6 bases). This CDR3 contains 14 residues. CDR1 and CDR2 from the germline V gene are ENHRY and SYGVKD. V was trimmed by 5 bases and J by 5 bases, leaving 16 bases between them. This chain's CDR3 is CAISWDSPSHEQYF. The CDR3 region has the DNA TGTGCCATCAGTTGGGACTCTCCCTCTCACGAGCAGTACTTC.

The chain uses TRBV7-8 and TRBJ2-7; 7 nucleotides agree with TRBD1. Looked up from germline, CDR1 is SGHVS and CDR2 is FQNEAQ. The CDR3 spans 12 residues. V gave up 11 bases and J gave up 2 bases; unmatched junction bases: 6. Written as DNA, the CDR3 is TGTGCCTCGACAGGGCCGACCTACGAGCAGTACTTC. It codes for CASTGPTYEQYF.

The sample holds a few counts of this clone. V gene TRBV6-5 combines with J gene TRBJ2-1; 7 nucleotides line up with TRBD1. The V and J ends lost 8 bases and 5 bases, in that order; junction bases with no gene match: 3. This CDR3 has 12 residues. Germline lookup yields CDR1 MNHEY and CDR2 SVGAGI. The CDR3 DNA reads as TGTGCCAGCCGAGGGACAGACAATGAGCAGTTCTTC. Translating gives CASRGTDNEQFF.